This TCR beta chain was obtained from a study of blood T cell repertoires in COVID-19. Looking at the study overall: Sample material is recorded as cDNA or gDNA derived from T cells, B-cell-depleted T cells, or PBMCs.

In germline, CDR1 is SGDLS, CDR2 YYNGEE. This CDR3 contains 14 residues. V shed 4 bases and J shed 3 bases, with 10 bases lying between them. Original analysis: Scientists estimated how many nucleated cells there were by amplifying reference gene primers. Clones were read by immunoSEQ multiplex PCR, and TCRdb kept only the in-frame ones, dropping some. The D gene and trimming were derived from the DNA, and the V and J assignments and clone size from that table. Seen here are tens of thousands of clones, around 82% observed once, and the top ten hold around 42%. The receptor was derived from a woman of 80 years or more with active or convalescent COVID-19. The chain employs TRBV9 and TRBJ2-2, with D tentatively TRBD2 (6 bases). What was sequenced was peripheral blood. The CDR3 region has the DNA TGTGCCAGCAGCACGGGGGAGTACACCGGGGAGCTGTTTTTT. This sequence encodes CASSTGEYTGELFF.